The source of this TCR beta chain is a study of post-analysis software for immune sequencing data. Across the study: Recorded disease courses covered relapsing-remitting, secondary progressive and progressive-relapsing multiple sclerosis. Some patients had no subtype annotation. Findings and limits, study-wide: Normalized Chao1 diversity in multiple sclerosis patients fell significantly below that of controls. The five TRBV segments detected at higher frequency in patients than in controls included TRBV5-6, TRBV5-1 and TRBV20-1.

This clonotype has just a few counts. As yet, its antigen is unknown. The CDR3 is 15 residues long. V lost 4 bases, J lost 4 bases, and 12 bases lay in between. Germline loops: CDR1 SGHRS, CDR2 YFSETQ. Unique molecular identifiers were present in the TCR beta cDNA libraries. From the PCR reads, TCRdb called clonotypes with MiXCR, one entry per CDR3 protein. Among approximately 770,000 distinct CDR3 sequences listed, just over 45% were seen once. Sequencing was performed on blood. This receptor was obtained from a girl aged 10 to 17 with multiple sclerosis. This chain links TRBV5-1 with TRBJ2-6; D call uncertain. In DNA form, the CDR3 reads TGCGCCAGCAGCGGTACCTGGGGAGGGGCCAACGTCCTGACTTTC. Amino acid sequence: CASSGTWGGANVLTF.